This TCR beta chain was found in a study of early T cells in non-severe SARS-CoV-2 infection. TCRdb re-analysed the 5' RACE reads in MiXCR, keeping a single row per CDR3 protein. Of approximately 71,000 distinct CDR3 sequences listed, 10% to 15% were seen once; the top ten hold roughly 1.7%. Sequenced sample: whole blood. The origin of this receptor is an adult who was a healthcare worker with PCR-confirmed SARS-CoV-2 infection or an uninfected control (not recorded which).

This CDR3 reads CASSLGRWEQFF. CDR3 nucleotide sequence: TGTGCCAGCAGCCTGGGGCGTTGGGAGCAGTTCTTC. The chain carries TRBV6-1 and TRBJ2-1; maybe TRBD1 (5 bases). This CDR3 is 12 amino acids long. Germline assignment: CDR1 MNHNS and CDR2 SASEGT. The ends were cut back, 6 bases at V and 10 bases at J, with 13 bases in the middle.